What follows are 23 T cell receptor beta chains derived from one specimen sequenced in a study of blood T cell repertoires in COVID-19. TCRdb keeps only in-frame clones here, not all; method: immunoSEQ multiplex PCR. The sample lists tens of thousands of clones, 80% to 90% seen once, with over 0.95% in the top ten. The sequencing input was peripheral blood. The source is a human donor in a cohort sampled during active COVID-19.

This chain links TRBV27 with TRBJ1-2; D is undetermined. Per germline, CDR1 MNHEY and CDR2 SMNVEV (reference sequence). The ends were cut back, 5 bases at V and 1 base at J, with 8 bases in the middle. This CDR3 contains 13 residues. CDR3 DNA sequence: TGTGCCAGCAGTATTCAGGTTAACTATGGCTACACCTTC. Its protein is CASSIQVNYGYTF.

Concerning this clone itself: One end of the junction varies from germline; a read error may be responsible. The chain has TRBV29-1 and TRBJ1-1; 7 bases are a match to TRBD1. Germline CDR1 is SQVTM and CDR2 is ANQGSEA. There are 12 residues in the CDR3. The CDR3 coding sequence is TGCAGCGTAGAGACAGGGAACCCTGAAGCTTTCTTT. Translating it yields CSVETGNPEAFF. Full variable domain (missing parts from reference TRBV29-1 and TRBJ1-1): SAVISQKPSRDICQRGTSLTIQCQVDSQVTMMFWYRQQPGQSLTLIATANQGSEATYESGFVIDKFPISRPNLTFSTLTVSNMSPEDSSIYLCSVETGNPEAFFGQGTRLTVV.

This rearrangement joins TRBV19 to TRBJ2-7, with D tentatively TRBD2 (6 bases). Germline V gene sequence: CDR1 LNHDA, CDR2 SQIVND (reference sequence). The ends were cut back, 2 bases at V and 5 bases at J, with 13 bases in the middle. This CDR3 has 14 residues. The CDR3 sequence is CASSIYGGTNEQYF. The CDR3 DNA reads as TGTGCCAGTAGTATATACGGGGGAACCAACGAGCAGTACTTC.

This chain joins TRBV18 and TRBJ1-3; D remains ambiguous. V lost 1 base and J lost 0, with 13 bases in between. This CDR3 comprises 17 residues. The germline V gene has CDR1 KGHSH and CDR2 LQKENI. The CDR3: CASSPLGSGRSGNTIYF. CDR3 nucleotide sequence: TGTGCCAGCTCACCACTTGGTAGCGGACGCTCTGGAAACACCATATATTTT.

This chain joins TRBV29-1 and TRBJ2-5; 8 nucleotides agree with TRBD1. Germline V CDR1 and CDR2: SQVTM, ANQGSEA. The CDR3 totals 14 residues. V dropped 4 bases and J dropped 3; count of bases not matched to a gene: 7. The CDR3 DNA sequence: TGCAGCGTTGGGGCAGGGACAGGCGAAGAGACCCAGTACTTC. Protein sequence: CSVGAGTGEETQYF.

The rearrangement links TRBV7-9 to TRBJ2-5; perhaps TRBD2 as D (7 bases). Trimming removed 1 base from V and 1 base from J, with 19 bases in between. Per the germline V gene, CDR1 is SEHNR and CDR2 is FQNEAQ (reference sequence). The CDR3 totals 18 residues. Here the CDR3 reads CASSLEAGTRGAQETQYF. The CDR3, as DNA: TGTGCCAGCAGCTTAGAAGCCGGGACACGGGGGGCCCAAGAGACCCAGTACTTC.

The V and J genes are TRBV11-2 and TRBJ1-2; a weak D match, TRBD1 (5 bases). Per germline, CDR1 SGHAT and CDR2 FQNNGV. This CDR3 region has 17 residues. V was pared by 4 bases and J by 8 bases, with 26 bases between. The CDR3 loop is CASSSARRGSHRGGYTF. As DNA, the CDR3 is TGTGCCAGCAGCTCCGCCCGGAGGGGTAGCCACCGGGGCGGCTACACCTTC.

The rearrangement uses TRBV25-1 and TRBJ1-1, with D possibly being TRBD1 (5 bases). V was shortened by 6 bases and J by 5 bases, with 10 bases between the two germline ends. The germline V gene encodes CDR1 MGHDK and CDR2 SYGVNS. The CDR3 has 12 residues. The CDR3 reads CASSIRGTEAFF. CDR3 nucleotide sequence: TGTGCCAGCAGCATACGGGGGACTGAAGCTTTCTTT.

This clone was picked up one time. The V call is TRBV5-1, the J call TRBJ2-3, with unresolved D. The germline V gene has CDR1 SGHRS and CDR2 YFSETQ. V dropped 0 bases and J dropped 2 bases, with 7 bases sitting between them. CDR3 size: 14 residues. CDR3 sequence: CASSLGQVTDTQYF. In DNA, the CDR3 is TGCGCCAGCAGCTTGGGACAAGTCACAGATACGCAGTATTTT. Full variable domain (remainder filled in from reference TRBV5-1 and TRBJ2-3): KAGVTQTPRYLIKTRGQQVTLSCSPISGHRSVSWYQQTPGQGLQFLFEYFSETQRNKGNFPGRFSGRQFSNSRSEMNVSTLELGDSALYLCASSLGQVTDTQYFGPGTRLTVL.

The chain links TRBV27 to TRBJ2-3; TRBD2 agrees at 7 bases. Germline V gives CDR1 MNHEY, CDR2 SMNVEV (reference sequence). Trimming at V came to 2 bases and at J to 3 bases, leaving 5 bases not matched to a gene. This CDR3 is 15 amino acids long. The CDR3 DNA is TGTGCCAGCAGTTTAACCGCGGGAGCGACAGATACGCAGTATTTT. Translation gives CASSLTAGATDTQYF.

The chain uses TRBV5-4 and TRBJ2-2, with TRBD2 matching 8 bases. Losses at the gene ends were 2 bases for V and 6 bases for J; bases not matched to a gene: 6. CDR1 is SGHNT and CDR2 is YYREEE in the germline V gene (reference sequence). CDR3 length: 15 amino acids. CDR3 amino acids: CASSLAGAGAGELFF. For the CDR3, the DNA is TGTGCCAGCAGCTTAGCGGGAGCGGGGGCCGGGGAGCTGTTTTTT.

The chain combines TRBV27 with TRBJ2-7, with D possibly being TRBD2 (5 bases). This CDR3 spans 14 amino acids. Germline CDR1 is MNHEY and CDR2 is SMNVEV (reference sequence). V lost 6 bases and J 6 bases, leaving 18 bases between the germline ends. Here the CDR3 DNA reads TGTGCCAGCAGCCCGAACGGGGAGACTACCGAGCAGTACTTC. Its translation is CASSPNGETTEQYF.

The chain joins TRBV5-1 to TRBJ2-1; D is possibly TRBD2 (5 bases). V was pared by 2 bases and J by 2 bases, with 8 bases between. This CDR3 is built from 14 residues. Germline CDR1 reads SGHRS; CDR2 reads YFSETQ. The DNA for the CDR3 is TGCGCCAGCAGCTTCCCCGGGACCTACAATGAGCAGTTCTTC. Protein sequence: CASSFPGTYNEQFF.

V usage is TRBV7-9 and J usage is TRBJ2-1; 9 bases fit TRBD2. Germline V gene data show CDR1 as SEHNR and CDR2 as FQNEAQ (reference sequence). The CDR3 has 15 residues. V gave up 5 bases and J gave up 4 bases; unmatched junction bases: 6. The CDR3 DNA sequence: TGTGCCAGCAGCGCCCTAGCGGGATCATACAATGAGCAGTTCTTC. It codes for CASSALAGSYNEQFF.

This clone was seen only a few times. The V call is TRBV4-2, the J call TRBJ2-3, with a weak D call TRBD2 (6 bases). Trimming removed 0 bases at V and 0 bases at J, with 10 bases between. The CDR3 is 16 amino acids. The germline V gene encodes CDR1 LGHNA and CDR2 YNFKEQ. Written as DNA, the CDR3 is TGTGCCAGCAGCCAAGAGGACGGGGGAAGCACAGATACGCAGTATTTT. Its protein product is CASSQEDGGSTDTQYF.

The chain employs TRBV28 and TRBJ1-4; 7 positions match TRBD1. Per the germline V gene, CDR1 is MDHEN and CDR2 is SYDVKM. Trimming took 6 bases from V and 7 from J; bases not matched to a gene: 8. This CDR3 region has 14 residues. Written as DNA, the CDR3 is TGTGCCAGCAGCGAGGGGACAGTTCGTGAAAAACTGTTTTTT. Its translation is CASSEGTVREKLFF.

The V gene is TRBV28, the J gene TRBJ2-5; 11 bases agree with TRBD2. The J segment lost 4 bases and the V segment lost 4 bases, leaving 14 bases of the junction unmatched. Germline V gives CDR1 MDHEN, CDR2 SYDVKM. This CDR3 spans 18 amino acids. The CDR3 protein is CASSSPGASGRRRETQYF. The DNA for the CDR3 is TGTGCCAGCAGTTCCCCTGGGGCTAGCGGGAGGAGAAGAGAGACCCAGTACTTC. The variable domain in full, with the rest retrieved from reference TRBV28 and TRBJ2-5, is DVKVTQSSRYLVKRTGEKVFLECVQDMDHENMFWYRQDPGLGLRLIYFSYDVKMKEKGDIPEGYSVSREKKERFSLILESASTNQTSMYLCASSSPGASGRRRETQYFGPGTRLLVL.

This chain links TRBV7-2 with TRBJ2-6; weak D call: TRBD1 (6 bases). Deletions cut 1 base from V and 2 bases from J, with 6 bases between. This CDR3 has 15 residues. In germline, CDR1 is SGHTA, CDR2 FQGNSA. The chain's CDR3 is CASSLGGPGANVLTF. The CDR3 coding sequence is TGTGCCAGCAGCTTAGGGGGGCCTGGGGCCAACGTCCTGACTTTC.

The chain couples TRBV12-3 or TRBV12-4 to TRBJ1-1, with D possibly TRBD1 on 5 matching bases. The CDR3 length is 13 residues. Trimming removed 3 bases from V and 3 bases from J, with 8 bases in between. The CDR3 loop is CASSFQGDTEAFF. CDR3 nucleotides: TGTGCCAGCAGTTTTCAAGGGGACACTGAAGCTTTCTTT.

The V call is TRBV11-2, the J call TRBJ2-7, with a weak D call TRBD2 (5 bases). Germline V gene lookup returns CDR1 SGHAT and CDR2 FQNNGV. With 5 bases removed from V and 0 bases from J, the gap between germline ends came to 17 bases. This CDR3 spans 16 amino acids. The CDR3 nucleotides read TGTGCCAGCAGCCCCGGGGTGAGCGGTAGCTCCTACGAGCAGTACTTC. Residues: CASSPGVSGSSYEQYF.

The rearrangement joins TRBV11-2 to TRBJ1-2, with unresolved D. The V gene's germline CDR1 is SGHAT and CDR2 FQNNGV. This CDR3 region has 16 residues. V was trimmed by 4 bases and J by 6 bases, leaving 21 bases between them. The DNA for the CDR3 is TGTGCCAGCAGCTCGAAGGTAGGCCCAATGAGGGATGGCTACACCTTC. Translation gives CASSSKVGPMRDGYTF.

The chain has TRBV18 and TRBJ2-1; D unresolved. This CDR3 comprises 14 residues. The germline V gene has CDR1 KGHSH and CDR2 LQKENI. V was clipped by 2 bases and J by 4 bases, with 9 bases between them. The CDR3 DNA sequence: TGTGCCAGCTCACCAGTCAGAAATTACAATGAGCAGTTCTTC. It is translated as CASSPVRNYNEQFF.

This chain links TRBV4-1 with TRBJ2-7; 12 bases map to TRBD2. The ends lost 0 bases at V and 2 bases at J; junction bases unmatched: 11. The length of the CDR3 is 19 residues. Germline CDR1 and CDR2: MGHRA and YSYEKL. In DNA form, the CDR3 reads TGCGCCAGCAGCCAAGAAGGTGGGACTAGCGGGTTAATCCCCTACGAGCAGTACTTC. Translating it yields CASSQEGGTSGLIPYEQYF.